What follows describes a single TCR beta chain. This clonotype was seen repeatedly, ten times or more. Its antigen is not yet known. Per-base qualities were not stored, and no clone one base away is much larger. The sample is drawn from a study of T cells in Graves' hyperthyroidism and ophthalmopathy (dated by TCRdb to about 2019). Study-level background: Peripheral blood was sampled at the time of initial diagnosis, prior to any treatment. Prospective prediction of ophthalmopathy was tested in an independent validation cohort consisting of fewer than 20 hyperthyroidism patients and around 17 patients who later progressed to ophthalmopathy. In addition, the study compared T-cell repertoires in thyroid tissue and in blood from a handful of Graves' hyperthyroidism patients. TCR V-J signatures able to tell the groups apart were searched for in a discovery cohort of some 100 patients, of whom around 42 had Graves' ophthalmopathy and around 57 had stable Graves' hyperthyroidism. Following sampling, methimazole starting at 30 mg daily was given to hyperthyroidism patients, and high-dose intravenous methylprednisolone was given to ophthalmopathy patients. The approximately 100 discovery patients were divided at random into training and test sets in a 7:3 ratio. TCR Vbeta CDR3 sequencing of 135 peripheral blood samples (43 ophthalmopathy, 75 hyperthyroidism and some 17 progressor patients) is reported in the paper. Study-wide findings and limitations: Most expanded thyroid clonotypes (frequency above 0.001) were also detected in blood, a finding suggesting that blood repertoires may reflect thyroid immune responses. During validation, the model predicted progression to ophthalmopathy a median of approximately 6 months ahead of onset, with more than 60% sensitivity and less than 85% specificity. No statistical method was used to fix the sample size in advance, and group allocation was not hidden from the investigators. A model built on a 13 V-J signature distinguished ophthalmopathy from stable hyperthyroidism, reaching about 88% sensitivity and 81% to 83% specificity in cross-validation and 80%/75% in testing.

Amplification of TCR beta CDR3 regions was carried out from RNA transcripts. For the first round of RT-PCR on the TCR CDR3, the HTBI primer set was used together with the Qiagen OneStep RT-PCR kit. Libraries were constructed in a second round of multiplex PCR, after which size selection and purification were carried out. Paired-end sequencing of the libraries was performed with 100 bp reads on an Illumina HiSeq2000. The published analysis was carried out like this. SOAPnuke was used to process the raw data, throwing out any read that contained adapters or uncalled bases, had a mean Phred below 15, or lacked an exact constant-primer or identifier match. COPE v1.2.5 was used to merge the high-quality paired reads, and each unique nucleotide sequence was defined as a clonotype. Clonotypes were aligned to IMGT TRBV, TRBD and TRBJ reference segments using MiTCR v1.1. The analysis was restricted to V-J combinations with a frequency above 0.0001, which together covered roughly 99% of the repertoires. The TCS score was defined as F50 (clonal expansion) divided by E x V (chaos), with BLOSUM62-based TCRdist calculated between CDR3 peptides within each V-J. Welch's t-statistics and random forest reduced 450 to 600 V-J features to 13, which were used in a naive Bayes classifier (R e1071). Clones were called with MiXCR by TCRdb after fastp trimmed the public reads at Q25, and only in-frame beta chains were retained. Entries that share a CDR3 protein sequence are merged under the most common genes and DNA. The V and J calls here are based on TCRdb, not the publication. For this sample there are 300,000 to 400,000 distinct CDR3 sequences; 21% appear just once. Roughly 52% of the sample is held by the ten biggest clonotypes.

Graves' hyperthyroidism was defined as stable when no progression to ophthalmopathy occurred over 18 months of follow-up. Hyperthyroidism patients were newly diagnosed, had a disease duration of under 2 months, and were aged 18 to 65 years. Exclusion was applied to patients with uncontrolled infections, other autoimmune diseases, pregnancy or lactation. Clinical symptoms, serum thyroxine and TRAb, thyroid ultrasound, and orbital computed tomography formed the basis for the diagnoses. PBMCs were isolated from more than 8 ml of fresh peripheral blood by Ficoll-Paque density gradient centrifugation. Total RNA was extracted with Trizol reagent, and quality was checked on an Agilent 2100 Bioanalyzer. The CDR3, from cysteine to phenylalanine, totals 15 residues. The read is trimmed to its CDR3 DNA, 45 bases read in frame from base 1. V loses 8 bases at its end and J loses 6 bases; junction bases beyond the gene matches: 9. CDR1 and CDR2 were assigned from the germline V gene as MDHEN and SYDVKM.

The sample was blood. The receptor comes from a woman aged 45-65 years with Graves' hyperthyroidism. In this chain, TRBV28 is recombined with TRBJ2-5; a stretch of 13 junction bases matches TRBD2. The CDR3 is CASYNGLAGVQTQYF. The DNA sequence is TGTGCCAGCTACAACGGACTAGCGGGAGTTCAGACCCAGTACTTC.